This T cell receptor beta chain was sequenced in a study of neoadjuvant nivolumab and ipilimumab in lung cancer (TCRdb year 2020). In terms of the full investigation: Nivolumab was administered intravenously at 3 mg/kg on days 1, 15 and 29, and in the combination arm ipilimumab 1 mg/kg was added on day 1 only. TCR repertoires in pretherapy (baseline) peripheral blood were compared with TCR repertoires in tumors resected at surgery after neoadjuvant immune checkpoint blockade. The primary endpoint of the trial was the rate of major pathologic response (MPR) in the intention-to-treat population of each study arm. Of the approximately 44 patients with operable NSCLC treated in the trial, roughly 23 were randomized to nivolumab monotherapy and some 20 to nivolumab plus ipilimumab. Seven patients had matched pretherapy and resected tumor pairs analyzed, with four treated with nivolumab and three with nivolumab plus ipilimumab. What the research found in general, with its limitations: Richness in tumors resected after neoadjuvant therapy showed a positive correlation with pretherapy blood TCR richness (Spearman R ~ 0.82). Tumor T-cell richness and clonality rose from pretherapy to surgery in three of three dual-therapy tumors but in only two of four nivolumab-treated tumors. A small number of samples was subjected to TCR sequencing. Resected tumors had greater TCR richness and clonality than tumor-adjacent uninvolved lung, and increases were observed in more dual-therapy-treated tumors. No significant correlation was found between TCR clonality and pathologic tumor regression, and only a single major-pathologic-response sample was available for the analysis of TCR clonality versus pathologic tumor regression.

Interpreted using the paper, the time point label stands for: at surgical resection after neoadjuvant nivolumab +/- ipilimumab. The samples were taken from NEOSTAR, a phase 2 randomized trial in operable NSCLC that tested neoadjuvant nivolumab or nivolumab plus ipilimumab, followed by surgery. To note about this clone: Which antigen it targets is not known. Base-call qualities are not available, and no considerably larger clone is one nucleotide away.

Libraries came from the immunoSEQ multiplex PCR assay. The study's processing was this. Repertoires were summarized by richness and clonality, and significantly expanded and contracted clones were identified between pre- and post-therapy samples. Held by TCRdb, this immuneACCESS table contains in-frame sequences only and omits some clones. Under half of the omission traces to an unresolved V gene where checked; the cause of the rest is unknown. The DNA gave D and trimming, while V, J and clone size come from that table. Across this sample there are about 20,000 clones, with roughly 77% seen only once. Of the sample, roughly 7% falls within the top ten clones. This specimen was tumor tissue, taken after neoadjuvant nivolumab, alone or with ipilimumab, at or shortly before surgery. The origin of this receptor is an adult with non-small cell lung cancer.

The CDR3 region: CASSVIPWGYTF. The DNA sequence is as follows: TGTGCCAGCAGTGTCATTCCTTGGGGCTACACCTTC. The chain links TRBV28 with TRBJ1-2; the D gene lacks a confident call. Via the germline V gene, CDR1 is MDHEN and CDR2 SYDVKM. The CDR3 contains 12 residues, cysteine and phenylalanine counted. CDR3 DNA only is kept here, 36 bases in frame from base 1. The junction shows trimming of 5 bases on V and 8 bases on J, plus 12 bases between the germline ends.